This TCR beta chain came from a study of CD8+CD57+ T cells in acquired aplastic anemia. Background on the study: DNA recovered from sorted CD4+ and CD8+ cells had a mean of approximately 3.5 ug.

TCR beta VDJ combinations and CDR3 sequences were profiled from genomic DNA. TCRdb re-derived calls from the reads in MiXCR, one entry per CDR3 protein. Among some 160,000 distinct CDR3 sequences listed, about half were seen once. Patients who underwent sequencing had shown CD8+CD57+ cell expansion by flow cytometry. Blood was sampled before the patients had received any therapy. Germline V gene lookup returns CDR1 LNHNV and CDR2 YYDKDF (reference sequence). This CDR3 region has 14 residues. V lost 0 bases and J 9 bases, leaving 12 bases between the germline ends. The origin of this receptor is a human donor with aplastic anemia. The gene calls are TRBV15 and TRBJ1-5, with a possible D match to TRBD1 (5 bases). The specimen sequenced was sorted CD4+, CD8+, or CD8+CD57+ T cells (not recorded which) from PBMCs. CDR3 sequence reads: CATSRDGGSWPQHF. CDR3 in DNA: TGTGCCACCAGCAGAGATGGGGGAAGCTGGCCCCAGCATTTT.